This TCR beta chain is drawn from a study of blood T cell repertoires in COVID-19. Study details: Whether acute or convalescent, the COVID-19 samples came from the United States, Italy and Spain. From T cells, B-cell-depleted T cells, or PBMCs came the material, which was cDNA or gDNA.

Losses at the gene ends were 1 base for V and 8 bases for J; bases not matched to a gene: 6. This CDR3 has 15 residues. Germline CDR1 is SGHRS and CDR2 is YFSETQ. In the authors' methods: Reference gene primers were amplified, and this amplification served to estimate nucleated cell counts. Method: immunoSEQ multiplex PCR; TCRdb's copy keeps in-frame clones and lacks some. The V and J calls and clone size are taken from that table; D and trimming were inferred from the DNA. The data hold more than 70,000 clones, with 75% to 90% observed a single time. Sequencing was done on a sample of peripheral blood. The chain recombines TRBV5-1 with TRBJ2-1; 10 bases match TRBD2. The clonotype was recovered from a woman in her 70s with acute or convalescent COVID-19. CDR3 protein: CASSLWPSGSYEQFF. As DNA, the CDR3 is TGCGCCAGCAGCTTGTGGCCTAGCGGGAGTTATGAGCAGTTCTTC.